The 6 T cell receptor beta chains listed next were all sequenced from one sample in a study of blood T cell repertoires in COVID-19. Only in-frame clones appear in the TCRdb table, and some are missing; sequencing was by immunoSEQ multiplex PCR. In the table there are about 150,000 clones, over 60% of which are singletons. Sequencing was carried out using peripheral blood. All receptors derive from a man aged 45-60 years with acute or convalescent COVID-19.

This clone was detected only once. The sample holds other DNA sequences that translate to the same CDR3. This rearrangement joins TRBV18 to TRBJ1-5; 8 bases match TRBD1. The V and J ends lost 3 bases and 3 bases, in that order; junction bases with no gene match: 1. Germline V lookup: CDR1 KGHSH, CDR2 LQKENI. This CDR3 is built from 14 residues. For the CDR3, the DNA is TGTGCCAGCTCACCGACAGGGGCCAATCAGCCCCAGCATTTT. Amino acids: CASSPTGANQPQHF.

The chain recombines TRBV6-1 with TRBJ1-5; D may be TRBD1 (5 bases). Trimming took off 1 base at V and 6 bases at J, with 10 bases between the two ends. This CDR3 comprises 14 residues. CDR1 is MNHNS, CDR2 SASEGT, per germline. This CDR3 is CASSEVGQGQPQHF. The CDR3 DNA reads as TGTGCCAGCAGTGAAGTGGGGCAGGGTCAGCCCCAGCATTTT.

This clone was found a few times. The genes are TRBV7-2 and TRBJ2-2; D not certain. CDR1 and CDR2 (germline): SGHTA, FQGNSA. V lost 5 bases and J lost 7, with 8 bases in between. This CDR3 spans 12 amino acids. The CDR3 region has the DNA TGTGCCAGCAGCCCCTCGGTCGGGGAGCTGTTTTTT. This gives the protein CASSPSVGELFF. The full variable domain, in which reference TRBV7-2 and TRBJ2-2 provide the parts outside the CDR3, is GAGVSQSPSNKVTEKGKDVELRCDPISGHTALYWYRQSLGQGLEFLIYFQGNSAPDKSGLPSDRFSAERTGGSVSTLTIQRTQQEDSAVYLCASSPSVGELFFGEGSRLTVL.

The CDR3 DNA follows: TGTGCCTGGAGTGTAGGACTAGCTTCATACAATGAGCAGTTCTTC. Translating gives CAWSVGLASYNEQFF. The V call is TRBV30, the J call TRBJ2-1, with 8 bases matching TRBD2. V lost 0 bases to trimming and J lost 4 bases; unmatched junction nucleotides: 5. The CDR3 runs 15 residues. Germline V gene sequence: CDR1 GTSNPN, CDR2 SVGIG (reference sequence).

This clone was picked up one time. This chain links TRBV11-2 with TRBJ1-4; the match to TRBD1 covers 7 bases. J gave up 5 bases and V 5 bases, and 5 bases lay outside the gene matches. The germline gives CDR1 SGHAT, CDR2 FQNNGV. This CDR3 has 14 amino acids. DNA for the CDR3: TGTGCCAGCAGCCCCCCGGGACAGAATGAAAAACTGTTTTTT. Translation gives CASSPPGQNEKLFF.

The table lists this clone with a count of one. V usage is TRBV3-1 (or the pseudogene TRBV3-2) and J usage is TRBJ2-2; 12 bases fit TRBD2. V shed 4 bases and J 1 base; nucleotides not matched to a gene: 4. Germline CDR1 LGHDT, CDR2 YNNKEL (reference sequence). The CDR3 loop spans 17 amino acids. The CDR3 bases are TGTGCCAGCAGCCGAACGGGACTAGCGGGGAACACCGGGGAGCTGTTTTTT. This sequence encodes CASSRTGLAGNTGELFF.